This T cell receptor beta chain was observed in a study of cytomegalovirus exposure and HLA in healthy donors. Study-level results: Across all donors, roughly uniform sequencing depth was an assumption of the presence/absence analyses. Exclusion as indistinguishable affected some V segments, including TRBV6-2 and TRBV6-3.

Amplification used 60 Vbeta primers and 13 Jbeta primers. Produced via immunoSEQ multiplex PCR; TCRdb's table is partial and in-frame only. The repertoire holds approximately 130,000 clones, with about 83% as singletons. CDR1 MNHEY and CDR2 SVGAGI come from the germline V gene. There are 14 residues in the CDR3. V was clipped by 2 bases and J by 8 bases, with 15 bases between them. Points on this clone: The antigen remains unidentified.

The gene calls are TRBV6-5 and TRBJ1-2; D possibly corresponds to TRBD1 (5 bases). The sequence was collected from a man aged 25-40 years in good health and CMV-seronegative. Specimen: PBMCs. CDR3: CASSYRQGIEGYTF. The CDR3 nucleotides are TGTGCCAGCAGTTACAGGCAGGGTATAGAGGGCTACACCTTC.